This is a list of T cell receptor beta chains from one sample in a study of blood T cell repertoires in COVID-19. The assay was immunoSEQ multiplex PCR, and TCRdb's table has in-frame clones only and misses some. The table has a few hundred thousand clones, around 86% seen once; the top ten hold roughly 4.2%. The sequencing input was PBMCs or T cells enriched from blood (not recorded which). The source is a woman in her 40s with acute COVID-19. The CDR3 runs from the conserved cysteine through the conserved F or W. The order of the fields is CDR3 length, V gene, clone size, D gene, J gene, CDR3 protein, CDR3 DNA. A D gene is named only where the DNA matches it firmly. Clone sizes are given selectively: once, few, many, or a class where the clone is expanded.

CDR3 length: 14; V gene: TRBV6-5; clone size: -; D gene: -; J gene: TRBJ1-2; CDR3 protein: CASSYSWANYGYTF; CDR3 DNA: TGTGCCAGCAGTTACTCCTGGGCGAACTATGGCTACACCTTC
CDR3 length: 15; V gene: TRBV29-1; clone size: -; D gene: TRBD1; J gene: TRBJ1-2; CDR3 protein: CSVEYPGTALYGYTF; CDR3 DNA: TGCAGCGTTGAATACCCCGGGACAGCTTTATATGGCTACACCTTC
CDR3 length: 14; V gene: TRBV6-5; clone size: -; D gene: TRBD1; J gene: TRBJ1-2; CDR3 protein: CASSQGQRGGGYTF; CDR3 DNA: TGTGCCAGCAGTCAGGGACAGCGTGGTGGAGGCTACACCTTC
CDR3 length: 15; V gene: TRBV5-1; clone size: -; D gene: TRBD1; J gene: TRBJ2-5; CDR3 protein: CASSPQGAPQETQYF; CDR3 DNA: TGCGCCAGCAGCCCACAGGGGGCGCCTCAAGAGACCCAGTACTTC
CDR3 length: 13; V gene: TRBV10-3; clone size: few; D gene: -; J gene: TRBJ1-1; CDR3 protein: CAILGDRNTEAFF; CDR3 DNA: TGTGCCATCTTAGGAGATAGGAACACTGAAGCTTTCTTT
CDR3 length: 13; V gene: TRBV12-3/TRBV12-4; clone size: -; D gene: -; J gene: TRBJ2-1; CDR3 protein: CASTPSVLDEQFF; CDR3 DNA: TGTGCCAGCACCCCCAGTGTATTGGATGAGCAGTTCTTC
CDR3 length: 17; V gene: TRBV14; clone size: -; D gene: -; J gene: TRBJ2-7; CDR3 protein: CASSQATRLVGSYEQYF; CDR3 DNA: TGTGCCAGCAGCCAAGCAACGAGACTAGTCGGCTCCTACGAGCAGTACTTC
CDR3 length: 13; V gene: TRBV28; clone size: -; D gene: -; J gene: TRBJ2-1; CDR3 protein: CASSLTETGEQFF; CDR3 DNA: TGTGCCAGCAGTTTGACGGAGACCGGTGAGCAGTTCTTC
CDR3 length: 16; V gene: TRBV5-6; clone size: -; D gene: -; J gene: TRBJ1-2; CDR3 protein: CASSRQGGDIAYGYTF; CDR3 DNA: TGTGCCAGCAGCCGCCAGGGAGGAGATATTGCCTATGGCTACACCTTC
CDR3 length: 18; V gene: TRBV5-1; clone size: -; D gene: TRBD1; J gene: TRBJ1-6; CDR3 protein: CASSWGQGPERRASPLHF; CDR3 DNA: TGCGCCAGCAGCTGGGGACAGGGACCCGAACGGCGGGCTTCACCCCTCCACTTT
CDR3 length: 14; V gene: TRBV10-3; clone size: -; D gene: TRBD1; J gene: TRBJ2-7; CDR3 protein: CAIRAGGITYEQYF; CDR3 DNA: TGTGCCATCCGCGCAGGGGGCATCACCTACGAGCAGTACTTC
CDR3 length: 16; V gene: TRBV27; clone size: once; D gene: -; J gene: TRBJ1-1; CDR3 protein: CASSLSRQVMNTEAFF; CDR3 DNA: TGTGCCAGCAGTTTATCGCGTCAGGTAATGAACACTGAAGCTTTCTTT
CDR3 length: 17; V gene: TRBV4-2; clone size: -; D gene: -; J gene: TRBJ1-1; CDR3 protein: CASSQDLTGYPQAEAFF; CDR3 DNA: TGTGCCAGCAGCCAAGATTTAACAGGGTATCCGCAGGCTGAAGCTTTCTTT
CDR3 length: 15; V gene: TRBV18; clone size: -; D gene: -; J gene: TRBJ2-7; CDR3 protein: CASSPYVGRSYEQYF; CDR3 DNA: TGTGCCAGCTCACCATATGTTGGGAGGTCCTACGAGCAGTACTTC
CDR3 length: 16; V gene: TRBV4-3; clone size: many; D gene: TRBD1; J gene: TRBJ1-1; CDR3 protein: CASSQDRQGASFEAFF; CDR3 DNA: TGCGCCAGCAGCCAAGACCGACAGGGGGCATCCTTTGAAGCTTTCTTT
CDR3 length: 15; V gene: TRBV4-1; clone size: -; D gene: TRBD1; J gene: TRBJ1-3; CDR3 protein: CASSHGTELGNTIYF; CDR3 DNA: TGCGCCAGCAGCCACGGGACAGAACTCGGAAACACCATATATTTT
CDR3 length: 15; V gene: TRBV4-1; clone size: -; D gene: TRBD1; J gene: TRBJ1-6; CDR3 protein: CASSLREGAGSPLHF; CDR3 DNA: TGCGCCAGCAGCCTACGGGAGGGGGCTGGATCACCCCTCCACTTT
CDR3 length: 15; V gene: TRBV6-2/TRBV6-3; clone size: -; D gene: TRBD2; J gene: TRBJ2-5; CDR3 protein: CASSYASGGSETQYF; CDR3 DNA: TGTGCCAGCAGTTATGCTAGCGGGGGATCAGAGACCCAGTACTTC
CDR3 length: 17; V gene: TRBV5-1; clone size: -; D gene: TRBD1; J gene: TRBJ1-1; CDR3 protein: CASSVRQGAVFTAEAFF; CDR3 DNA: TGCGCCAGCAGCGTTCGACAGGGGGCCGTTTTTACCGCTGAAGCTTTCTTT
CDR3 length: 16; V gene: TRBV7-4; clone size: -; D gene: TRBD2; J gene: TRBJ2-7; CDR3 protein: CASSSNRVGRADEQYF; CDR3 DNA: TGTGCCAGCAGCTCCAACAGGGTCGGGAGGGCAGACGAGCAGTACTTC
CDR3 length: 17; V gene: TRBV28; clone size: -; D gene: -; J gene: TRBJ1-1; CDR3 protein: CASSLSVPLGLGTEAFF; CDR3 DNA: TGTGCCAGCAGTTTATCCGTTCCCCTGGGGCTCGGCACTGAAGCTTTCTTT
CDR3 length: 16; V gene: TRBV19; clone size: -; D gene: -; J gene: TRBJ1-5; CDR3 protein: CASSIERTGHHQPQHF; CDR3 DNA: TGTGCCAGTAGTATAGAAAGAACAGGGCATCATCAGCCCCAGCATTTT
CDR3 length: 15; V gene: TRBV15; clone size: -; D gene: TRBD1; J gene: TRBJ1-2; CDR3 protein: CATSRDRTLSDGYTF; CDR3 DNA: TGTGCCACCAGCAGGGACAGGACCTTATCGGATGGCTACACCTTC
CDR3 length: 17; V gene: TRBV7-2; clone size: few; D gene: TRBD2; J gene: TRBJ2-3; CDR3 protein: CASSLRLAATSTDTQYF; CDR3 DNA: TGTGCCAGCAGCTTAAGGCTAGCGGCGACTAGCACAGATACGCAGTATTTT